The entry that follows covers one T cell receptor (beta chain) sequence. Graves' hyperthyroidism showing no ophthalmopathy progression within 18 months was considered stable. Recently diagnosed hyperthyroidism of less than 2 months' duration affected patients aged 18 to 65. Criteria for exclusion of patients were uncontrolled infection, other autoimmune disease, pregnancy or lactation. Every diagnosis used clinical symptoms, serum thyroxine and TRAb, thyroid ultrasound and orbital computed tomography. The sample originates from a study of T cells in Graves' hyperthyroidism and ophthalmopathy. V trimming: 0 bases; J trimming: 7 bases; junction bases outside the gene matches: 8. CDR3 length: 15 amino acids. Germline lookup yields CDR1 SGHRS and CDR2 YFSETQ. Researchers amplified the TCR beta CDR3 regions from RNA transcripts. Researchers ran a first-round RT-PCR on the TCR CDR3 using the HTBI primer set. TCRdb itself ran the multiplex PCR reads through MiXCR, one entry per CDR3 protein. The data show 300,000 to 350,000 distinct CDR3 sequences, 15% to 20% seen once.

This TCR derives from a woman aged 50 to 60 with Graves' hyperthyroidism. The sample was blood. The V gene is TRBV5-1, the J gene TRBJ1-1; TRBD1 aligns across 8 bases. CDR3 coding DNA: TGCGCCAGCAGCTTGGTCGCAGGGGGCGCGAATGAAGCTTTCTTT. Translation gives CASSLVAGGANEAFF.